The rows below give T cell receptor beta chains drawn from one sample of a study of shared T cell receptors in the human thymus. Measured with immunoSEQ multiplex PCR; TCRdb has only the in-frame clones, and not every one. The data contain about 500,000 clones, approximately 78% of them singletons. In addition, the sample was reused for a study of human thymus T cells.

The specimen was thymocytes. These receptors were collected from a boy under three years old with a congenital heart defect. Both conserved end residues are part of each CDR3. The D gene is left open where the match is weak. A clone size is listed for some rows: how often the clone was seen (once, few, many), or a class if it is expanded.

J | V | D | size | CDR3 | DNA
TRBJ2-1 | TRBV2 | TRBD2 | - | CATVSGDSYNEQFF | TGTGCCACCGTAAGCGGGGACTCCTACAATGAGCAGTTCTTC
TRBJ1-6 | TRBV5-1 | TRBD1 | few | CASSLGGTGFNSPLHF | TGCGCCAGCAGCTTGGGTGGGACAGGGTTTAATTCACCCCTCCACTTT
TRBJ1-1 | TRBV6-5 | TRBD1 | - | CASSYLGQGMNTEAFF | TGTGCCAGCAGTTACCTCGGACAGGGGATGAACACTGAAGCTTTCTTT
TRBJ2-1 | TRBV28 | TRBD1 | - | CANINRTGARNEQFF | TGTGCCAACATCAACCGAACAGGGGCGCGGAATGAGCAGTTCTTC
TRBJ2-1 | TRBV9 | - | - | CASTPGGLVYNEQFF | TGTGCCAGCACCCCCGGAGGCCTGGTTTACAATGAGCAGTTCTTC
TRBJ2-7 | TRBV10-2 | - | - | CASSLPSDIDGTPVDEQYF | TGCGCCAGCAGTCTCCCGTCAGACATTGACGGGACTCCCGTGGATGAGCAGTACTTC
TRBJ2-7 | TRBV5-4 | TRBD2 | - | CASSVLAGGPSDCEQYF | TGTGCCAGCAGCGTCCTGGCGGGAGGTCCCTCGGATTGCGAGCAGTACTTC
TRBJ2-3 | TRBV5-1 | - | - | CASSLASDTQYF | TGCGCCAGCAGCTTGGCCTCAGATACGCAGTATTTT
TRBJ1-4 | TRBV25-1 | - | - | CASSEVNRDGEKLFF | TGTGCCAGCAGTGAGGTCAACAGGGATGGTGAAAAACTGTTTTTT
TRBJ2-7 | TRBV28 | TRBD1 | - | CASSHREWTGGYEQYF | TGTGCCAGCAGTCACCGCGAGTGGACAGGTGGCTACGAGCAGTACTTC
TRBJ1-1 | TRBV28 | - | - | CASGRPGWNTEAFF | TGTGCCAGCGGGAGGCCAGGTTGGAACACTGAAGCTTTCTTT
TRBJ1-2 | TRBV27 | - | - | CASTYDYRGNLGHWDGYTF | TGTGCCAGCACGTACGACTATAGGGGGAACCTGGGGCATTGGGATGGCTACACCTTC
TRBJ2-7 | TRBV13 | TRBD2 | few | CASSSSGIYEQYF | TGTGCCAGCAGCTCTAGCGGGATCTACGAGCAGTACTTC
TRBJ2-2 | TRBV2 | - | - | CASILPGGPDPGELFF | TGTGCCAGCATACTCCCCGGGGGGCCGGACCCCGGGGAGCTGTTTTTT
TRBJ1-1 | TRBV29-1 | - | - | CSGTGQPMNTEAFF | TGCAGCGGGACCGGACAGCCCATGAACACTGAAGCTTTCTTT
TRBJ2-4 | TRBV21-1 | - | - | CASSKERGDLIAKNIQYF | TGTGCCAGCAGCAAAGAACGGGGAGACTTGATAGCCAAAAACATTCAGTACTTC
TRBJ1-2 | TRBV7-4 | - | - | CASSSDSTNYGYTF | TGTGCCAGCAGCTCCGACAGTACTAACTATGGCTACACCTTC
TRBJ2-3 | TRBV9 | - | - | CASSPRGGGGDTQYF | TGTGCCAGCAGCCCCCGTGGCGGAGGAGGAGATACGCAGTATTTT
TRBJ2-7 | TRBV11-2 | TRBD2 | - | CASRDSGFPYEQYF | TGTGCCAGCAGAGATAGCGGGTTCCCCTACGAGCAGTACTTC
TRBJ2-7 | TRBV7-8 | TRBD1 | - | CASSLAKQGAPFYEQYF | TGTGCCAGCAGCTTAGCCAAACAGGGGGCTCCCTTCTACGAGCAGTACTTC
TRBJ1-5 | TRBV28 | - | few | CASSTRQQPQHF | TGTGCCAGCAGTACACGACAACAGCCCCAGCATTTT
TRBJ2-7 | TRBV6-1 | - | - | CASSGSGSGRRESYEQYF | TGTGCCAGCAGTGGGAGCGGTAGCGGAAGGAGGGAATCCTACGAGCAGTACTTC
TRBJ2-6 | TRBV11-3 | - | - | CASGRGGANVLTF | TGTGCCAGCGGTCGCGGGGGGGCCAACGTCCTGACTTTC
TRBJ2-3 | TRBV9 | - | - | CASSVEGRRADTQYF | TGTGCCAGCAGCGTAGAGGGACGGAGGGCAGATACGCAGTATTTT
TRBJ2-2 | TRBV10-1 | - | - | CASSEEERAKAGELFF | TGCGCCAGCAGTGAGGAGGAGAGGGCGAAAGCCGGGGAGCTGTTTTTT
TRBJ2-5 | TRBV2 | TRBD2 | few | CASSVSGRHQETQYF | TGTGCCAGCAGTGTTAGCGGGAGGCACCAAGAGACCCAGTACTTC
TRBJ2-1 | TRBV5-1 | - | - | CASSTRQIFRNNEQFF | TGCGCCAGCAGCACGCGACAGATTTTTCGGAACAATGAGCAGTTCTTC
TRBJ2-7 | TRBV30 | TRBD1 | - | CAWSVGQAPSYEQYF | TGTGCCTGGAGTGTGGGACAGGCCCCCTCCTACGAGCAGTACTTC
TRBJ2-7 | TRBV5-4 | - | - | CASSSRAEKGPYEQYF | TGTGCCAGCAGCTCAAGAGCGGAGAAAGGACCCTACGAGCAGTACTTC
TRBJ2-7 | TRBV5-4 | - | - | CASSPVGRTTYEQYF | TGTGCCAGCAGCCCGGTAGGACGGACTACCTACGAGCAGTACTTC
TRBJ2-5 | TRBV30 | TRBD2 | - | CAWSVPVAGAPETQYF | TGTGCCTGGAGCGTCCCGGTAGCGGGAGCCCCAGAGACCCAGTACTTC
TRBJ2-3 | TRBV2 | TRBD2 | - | CASTSPGRAVRTDTQYF | TGTGCCAGCACCTCCCCCGGGAGGGCTGTCCGCACAGATACGCAGTATTTT
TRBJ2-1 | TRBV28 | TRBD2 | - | CASSPPGKRECNNEQFF | TGTGCCAGCAGCCCCCCGGGTAAGCGGGAGTGTAACAATGAGCAGTTCTTC
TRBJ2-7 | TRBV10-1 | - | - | CASSRGQPKDEQYF | TGCGCCAGCTCTCGGGGTCAGCCGAAGGACGAGCAGTACTTC
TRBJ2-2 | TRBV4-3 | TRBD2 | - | CASSQDGVAGHTGELFF | TGCGCCAGCAGCCAAGATGGGGTAGCGGGACACACCGGGGAGCTGTTTTTT
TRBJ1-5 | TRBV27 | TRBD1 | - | CASSLSMPGGVNSNQPQHF | TGTGCCAGCAGTTTATCGATGCCAGGGGGCGTCAATAGCAATCAGCCCCAGCATTTT
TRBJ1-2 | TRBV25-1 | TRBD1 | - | CASSEGETGTGIGYGYTF | TGTGCCAGCAGTGAGGGGGAAACCGGGACAGGGATAGGGTATGGCTACACCTTC
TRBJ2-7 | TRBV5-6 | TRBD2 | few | CASSLASGTYEQYF | TGTGCCAGCAGCTTGGCTAGCGGGACCTACGAGCAGTACTTC
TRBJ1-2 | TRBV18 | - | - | CASSPPTFSNYGYTF | TGTGCCAGCTCACCACCGACATTTTCTAACTATGGCTACACCTTC
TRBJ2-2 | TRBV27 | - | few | CASSPGEGELFF | TGTGCCAGCAGTCCCGGGGAGGGGGAGCTGTTTTTT
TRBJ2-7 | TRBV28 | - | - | CASTNGPRTHFSYEQYF | TGTGCCAGCACCAACGGCCCTCGGACACATTTTTCCTACGAGCAGTACTTC
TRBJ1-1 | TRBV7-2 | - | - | CASSLALGEGRGDTEAFF | TGTGCCAGCAGCTTAGCACTTGGGGAGGGCCGGGGGGACACTGAAGCTTTCTTT
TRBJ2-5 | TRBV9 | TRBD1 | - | CASSPRDRGSWETQYF | TGTGCCAGCAGCCCCCGGGACAGGGGCTCATGGGAGACCCAGTACTTC
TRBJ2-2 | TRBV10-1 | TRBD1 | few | CASSGPGQGSVGELFF | TGCGCCAGCAGTGGCCCCGGACAGGGTAGTGTCGGGGAGCTGTTTTTT
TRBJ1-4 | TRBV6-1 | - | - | CASKRLETTNEKLFF | TGTGCCAGCAAAAGGCTAGAAACAACTAATGAAAAACTGTTTTTT
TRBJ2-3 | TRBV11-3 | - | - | CASSLKASERSTDTQYF | TGTGCCAGCAGCCTAAAGGCTAGCGAGCGTAGCACAGATACGCAGTATTTT
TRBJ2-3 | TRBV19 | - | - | CASSIVSRDTGTYTDTQYF | TGTGCCAGTAGTATAGTTAGCCGGGACACCGGAACTTACACAGATACGCAGTATTTT
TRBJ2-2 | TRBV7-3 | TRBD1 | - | CASSHSGTGGPGELFF | TGTGCCAGCAGCCACAGTGGGACAGGGGGCCCCGGGGAGCTGTTTTTT
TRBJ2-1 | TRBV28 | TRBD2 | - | CASSFPSKAGVPYNEQFF | TGTGCCAGCAGTTTCCCGTCTAAAGCGGGAGTTCCCTACAATGAGCAGTTCTTC
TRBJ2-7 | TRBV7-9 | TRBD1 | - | CASTAAGGTGHHYEQYF | TGTGCCAGCACCGCAGCAGGGGGGACAGGGCATCACTACGAGCAGTACTTC
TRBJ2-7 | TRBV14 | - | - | CASSQDRVSYEQYF | TGTGCCAGCAGCCAAGATCGAGTTTCCTACGAGCAGTACTTC
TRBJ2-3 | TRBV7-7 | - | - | CASSLGEAGTDTQYF | TGTGCTAGCAGCTTGGGAGAAGCCGGCACAGATACGCAGTATTTT
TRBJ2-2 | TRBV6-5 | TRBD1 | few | CASTLGQGETGELFF | TGTGCCAGCACTCTGGGACAGGGTGAGACCGGGGAGCTGTTTTTT